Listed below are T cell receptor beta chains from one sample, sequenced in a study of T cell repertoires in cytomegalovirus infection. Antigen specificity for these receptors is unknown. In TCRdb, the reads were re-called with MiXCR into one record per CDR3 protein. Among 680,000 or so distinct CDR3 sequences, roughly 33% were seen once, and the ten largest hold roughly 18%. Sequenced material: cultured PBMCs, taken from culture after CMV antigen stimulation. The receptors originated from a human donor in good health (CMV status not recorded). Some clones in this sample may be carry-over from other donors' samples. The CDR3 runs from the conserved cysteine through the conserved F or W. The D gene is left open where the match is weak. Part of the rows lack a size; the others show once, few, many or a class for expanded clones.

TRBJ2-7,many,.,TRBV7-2,CASSFVGRRGSEQYF,TGTGCCAGCAGCTTCGTGGGGAGACGAGGTTCCGAGCAGTACTTC
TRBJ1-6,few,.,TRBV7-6,CASSLEPDSPLHF,TGTGCCAGCAGCTTAGAACCGGATTCACCCCTCCACTTT
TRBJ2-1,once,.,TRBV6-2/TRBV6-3,CAQARRANEQFF,TGTGCCCAAGCTAGGAGGGCTAATGAGCAGTTCTTC
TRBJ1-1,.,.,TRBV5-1,CASSFGGTGRDTEAFF,TGCGCCAGCAGCTTTGGAGGTACAGGGCGAGACACTGAAGCTTTCTTT
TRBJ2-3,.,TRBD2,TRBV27,CASRPGLTDTQYF,TGTGCCAGCAGGCCGGGACTAACAGATACGCAGTATTTT
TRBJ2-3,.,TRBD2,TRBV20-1,CSAGGVGGTDTQYF,TGCAGTGCTGGGGGGGTGGGTGGCACAGATACGCAGTATTTT
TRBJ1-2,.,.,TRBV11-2,CASSLTLQNYGYTF,TGTGCCAGCAGCTTGACACTTCAGAACTATGGCTACACCTTC
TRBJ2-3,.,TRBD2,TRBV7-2,CASSFRLAGTSTDTQYF,TGTGCCAGCAGCTTTCGACTAGCGGGGACTAGCACAGATACGCAGTATTTT
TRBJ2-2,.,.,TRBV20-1,CSASAGSRELFF,TGCAGTGCTAGTGCTGGCAGCCGGGAGCTGTTTTTT
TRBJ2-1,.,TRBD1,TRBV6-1,CASRGQGADEQFF,TGTGCTAGCAGGGGACAGGGGGCAGACGAGCAGTTCTTC
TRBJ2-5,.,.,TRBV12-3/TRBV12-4,CASSPSTEETQYF,TGTGCCAGCAGTCCCTCAACGGAAGAGACCCAGTACTTC
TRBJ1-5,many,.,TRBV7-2,CASTPGDQPQHF,TGTGCCAGCACCCCAGGCGATCAGCCCCAGCATTTT
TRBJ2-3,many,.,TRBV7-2,CAVEWSTDTQYF,TGTGCCGTGGAGTGGAGCACAGATACGCAGTATTTT
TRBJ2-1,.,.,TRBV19,CASSSGFRDSYNEQFF,TGTGCCAGTAGTTCCGGATTCAGGGACTCCTACAATGAGCAGTTCTTC
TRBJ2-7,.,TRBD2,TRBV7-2,CASSPTAGGHYEQYF,TGTGCCAGCAGCCCCACTGCGGGAGGGCACTACGAGCAGTACTTC
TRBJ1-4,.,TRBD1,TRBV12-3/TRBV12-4,CASSFPTGGDEKLFF,TGTGCCAGCAGTTTCCCGACAGGGGGGGATGAAAAACTGTTTTTT
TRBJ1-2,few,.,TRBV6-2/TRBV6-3,CASSRLATGYTF,TGTGCCAGCAGTCGACTAGCTACGGGCTACACCTTC
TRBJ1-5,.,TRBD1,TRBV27,CASNRGYSNQPQHF,TGTGCCAGCAACAGGGGCTATAGCAATCAGCCCCAGCATTTT
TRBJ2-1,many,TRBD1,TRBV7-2,CASSRRGQGYNEQFF,TGTGCCAGCAGCCGGCGGGGACAGGGGTACAATGAGCAGTTCTTC
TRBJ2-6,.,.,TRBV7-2,CASSLAGRSSGANVLTF,TGTGCCAGCAGCTTAGCGGGGCGGAGCTCTGGGGCCAACGTCCTGACTTTC
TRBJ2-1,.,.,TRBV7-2,CASSSPNHNEQFF,TGTGCCAGCAGCTCGCCCAACCACAATGAGCAGTTCTTC
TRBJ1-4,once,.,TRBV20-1,CSAKGGRTNEKLFF,TGCAGTGCTAAAGGAGGGAGAACTAATGAAAAACTGTTTTTT
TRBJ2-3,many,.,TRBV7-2,CASSFGPTDTQYF,TGTGCCAGCAGCTTCGGCCCCACAGATACGCAGTATTTT
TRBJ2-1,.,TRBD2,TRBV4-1,CASSQSLADYNEQFF,TGCGCCAGCAGCCAAAGCCTAGCGGACTACAATGAGCAGTTCTTC
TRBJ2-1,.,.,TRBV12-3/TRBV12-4,CASTYRTDRTNEQFF,TGTGCCAGCACTTATCGGACAGATCGAACCAATGAGCAGTTCTTC
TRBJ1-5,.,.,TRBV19,CASSISTGYNQPQHF,TGTGCCAGTAGTATTTCGACAGGCTACAATCAGCCCCAGCATTTT
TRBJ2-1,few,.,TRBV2,CASSESGVAPHEQFF,TGTGCCAGCAGTGAATCTGGGGTCGCTCCCCATGAGCAGTTCTTC
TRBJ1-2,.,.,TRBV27,CASSPQAAGAGGYTF,TGTGCCAGCAGTCCCCAGGCGGCGGGGGCTGGGGGCTACACCTTC
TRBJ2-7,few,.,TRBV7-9,CASSSPGRAHEQYF,TGTGCCAGCAGCTCTCCCGGGAGAGCCCACGAGCAGTACTTC
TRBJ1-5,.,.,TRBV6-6,CASSYPGEQPQHF,TGTGCCAGCAGTTACCCTGGAGAACAGCCCCAGCATTTT
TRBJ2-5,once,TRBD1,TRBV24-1,CATSDPTGGRGETQYF,TGTGCCACCAGTGATCCAACAGGGGGTCGAGGAGAGACCCAGTACTTC
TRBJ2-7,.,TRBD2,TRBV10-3,CAISDPGSGGIYEQYF,TGTGCCATCAGTGACCCGGGTAGCGGGGGAATATACGAGCAGTACTTC
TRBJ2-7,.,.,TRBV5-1,CASSYVGFYEQYF,TGCGCCAGCTCATATGTCGGGTTCTACGAGCAGTACTTC